The rows below give T cell receptor beta chains drawn from one sample of a study of T cell responses to AZD1222 COVID-19 vaccine. The data were produced by immunoSEQ multiplex PCR, yet TCRdb's version contains in-frame clones alone and is incomplete. The sample contains over 85,000 clones, around 82% of which appear only once. Sequencing used peripheral blood, obtained on day 0 of AZD1222 vaccination. Receptors were obtained from an adult in good health. Each CDR3 is given with its conserved first and last residue. Fields, in order: J gene, V gene, clone size, D gene, CDR3 DNA, CDR3 protein. The D gene is left open where the match is weak. Expanded clones get a size class; other rows say once, few or many, or leave the size out.

j_call: TRBJ1-6
v_call: TRBV5-1
clone_size: .
d_call: .
cdr3_nt: TGCGCCAGCAGCTTCACGGGAGCGGATTCACCCCTCCACTTT
cdr3_aa: CASSFTGADSPLHF

j_call: TRBJ2-2
v_call: TRBV9
clone_size: .
d_call: TRBD1
cdr3_nt: TGTGCCAGCAGCGTGTTAACAGGGGCGAACACCGGGGAGCTGTTTTTT
cdr3_aa: CASSVLTGANTGELFF

j_call: TRBJ1-1
v_call: TRBV6-2/TRBV6-3
clone_size: once
d_call: .
cdr3_nt: TGTGCCAGCAGTTATCAATCGGGACGGGTTAACACTGAAGCTTTCTTT
cdr3_aa: CASSYQSGRVNTEAFF

j_call: TRBJ1-1
v_call: TRBV18
clone_size: few
d_call: .
cdr3_nt: TGTGCCAGCTCACTACGGGAAAACACTGAAGCTTTCTTT
cdr3_aa: CASSLRENTEAFF

j_call: TRBJ1-3
v_call: TRBV11-2
clone_size: .
d_call: .
cdr3_nt: TGTGCCAGCAGCTTAGCCGGGGCAACCGGAAACACCATATATTTT
cdr3_aa: CASSLAGATGNTIYF

j_call: TRBJ2-5
v_call: TRBV5-4
clone_size: .
d_call: .
cdr3_nt: TGTGCCAGCAGCTTGAGGGGTTCCGGAACGCAGACCCAGTACTTC
cdr3_aa: CASSLRGSGTQTQYF

j_call: TRBJ2-2
v_call: TRBV12-3/TRBV12-4
clone_size: .
d_call: .
cdr3_nt: TGTGCCAGCAGTTCCTCGAACACCGGGGAGCTGTTTTTT
cdr3_aa: CASSSSNTGELFF

j_call: TRBJ2-7
v_call: TRBV6-5
clone_size: .
d_call: TRBD2
cdr3_nt: TGTGCCAGCAGACAGCGGGAGAGGTACGAGCAGTACTTC
cdr3_aa: CASRQRERYEQYF

j_call: TRBJ2-6
v_call: TRBV7-2
clone_size: .
d_call: .
cdr3_nt: TGTGCCAGCAGCTTAAGGCAGGGCTCTTTCTCTGGGGCCAACGTCCTGACTTTC
cdr3_aa: CASSLRQGSFSGANVLTF

j_call: TRBJ2-3
v_call: TRBV18
clone_size: .
d_call: TRBD2
cdr3_nt: TGTGCCAGCTCACCCCCTAGCGGGAGCACAGATACGCAGTATTTT
cdr3_aa: CASSPPSGSTDTQYF

j_call: TRBJ2-1
v_call: TRBV28
clone_size: .
d_call: TRBD2
cdr3_nt: TGTGCCAGCAGTATGCCTAGCGGGAGGGCCCTTGATGAGCAGTTCTTC
cdr3_aa: CASSMPSGRALDEQFF

j_call: TRBJ1-5
v_call: TRBV7-9
clone_size: .
d_call: .
cdr3_nt: TGTGCCAGCAGCTCCGACAGGTACAATCAGCCCCAGCATTTT
cdr3_aa: CASSSDRYNQPQHF

j_call: TRBJ2-5
v_call: TRBV9
clone_size: few
d_call: TRBD1
cdr3_nt: TGTGCCAGCAGCGTAGGCCTAGGACAGGGACAAGAGACCCAGTACTTC
cdr3_aa: CASSVGLGQGQETQYF

j_call: TRBJ2-1
v_call: TRBV13
clone_size: .
d_call: TRBD2
cdr3_nt: TGTGCCAGCAGCGCAAGACTAGCTGTTGAGCAGTTCTTC
cdr3_aa: CASSARLAVEQFF

j_call: TRBJ1-2
v_call: TRBV28
clone_size: .
d_call: .
cdr3_nt: TGTGCCAGCAGTTTACGGGGAAGATATGGCTACACCTTC
cdr3_aa: CASSLRGRYGYTF

j_call: TRBJ1-4
v_call: TRBV28
clone_size: .
d_call: .
cdr3_nt: TGTGCCAGCTCGGGGAGGGGAGATGAAAAACTGTTTTTT
cdr3_aa: CASSGRGDEKLFF

j_call: TRBJ2-1
v_call: TRBV6-1
clone_size: once
d_call: TRBD2
cdr3_nt: TGTGCCAGCAGTGAACTAGCGTCGCGGGGGGATGAGCAGTTCTTC
cdr3_aa: CASSELASRGDEQFF

j_call: TRBJ2-5
v_call: TRBV7-8
clone_size: .
d_call: .
cdr3_nt: TGTGCCAGCAGCTTAGCAGAGGGTTTTCTGGAGACCCAGTACTTC
cdr3_aa: CASSLAEGFLETQYF

j_call: TRBJ1-2
v_call: TRBV6-5
clone_size: .
d_call: .
cdr3_nt: TGTGCCAGCAGGCGGACTGAAAGCTATGGCTACACCTTC
cdr3_aa: CASRRTESYGYTF

j_call: TRBJ1-3
v_call: TRBV30
clone_size: .
d_call: .
cdr3_nt: TGTGCCTGGCGGGGTGCAGGGTCATTGGGAAACACCATATATTTT
cdr3_aa: CAWRGAGSLGNTIYF